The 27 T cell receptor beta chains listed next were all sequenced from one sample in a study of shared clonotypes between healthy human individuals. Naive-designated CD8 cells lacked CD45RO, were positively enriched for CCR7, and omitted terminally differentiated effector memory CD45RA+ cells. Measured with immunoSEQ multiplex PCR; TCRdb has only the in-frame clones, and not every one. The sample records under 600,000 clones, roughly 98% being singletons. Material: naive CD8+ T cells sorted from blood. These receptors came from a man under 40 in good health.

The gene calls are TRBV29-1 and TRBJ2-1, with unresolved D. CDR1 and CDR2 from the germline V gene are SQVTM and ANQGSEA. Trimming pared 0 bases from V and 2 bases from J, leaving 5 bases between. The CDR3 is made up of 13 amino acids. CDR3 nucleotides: TGCAGCGTTGAAGAGGCTACCTACAATGAGCAGTTCTTC. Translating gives CSVEEATYNEQFF.

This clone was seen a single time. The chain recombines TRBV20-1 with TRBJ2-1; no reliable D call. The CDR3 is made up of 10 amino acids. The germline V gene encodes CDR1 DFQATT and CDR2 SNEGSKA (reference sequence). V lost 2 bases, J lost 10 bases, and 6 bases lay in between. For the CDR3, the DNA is TGCAGTGCTAGAATCAGCGAGCAGTTCTTC. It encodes CSARISEQFF.

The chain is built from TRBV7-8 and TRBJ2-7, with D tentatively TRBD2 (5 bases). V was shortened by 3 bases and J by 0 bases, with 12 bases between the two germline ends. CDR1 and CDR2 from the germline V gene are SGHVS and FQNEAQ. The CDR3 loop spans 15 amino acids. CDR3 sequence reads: CASSFSAPSSYEQYF. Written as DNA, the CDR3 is TGTGCCAGCAGCTTTAGCGCTCCGAGCTCCTACGAGCAGTACTTC.

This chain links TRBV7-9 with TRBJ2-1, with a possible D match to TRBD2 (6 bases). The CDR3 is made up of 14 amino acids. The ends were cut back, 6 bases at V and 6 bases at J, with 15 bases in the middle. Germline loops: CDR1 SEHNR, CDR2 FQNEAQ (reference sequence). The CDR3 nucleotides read TGTGCCAGCAGACCCCCTTCTAGCGCCAATGAGCAGTTCTTC. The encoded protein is CASRPPSSANEQFF.

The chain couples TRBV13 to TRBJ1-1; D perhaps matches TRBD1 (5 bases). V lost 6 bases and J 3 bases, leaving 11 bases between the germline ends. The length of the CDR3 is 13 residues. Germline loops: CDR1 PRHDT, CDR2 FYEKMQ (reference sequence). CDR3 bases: TGTGCCAGCAGTCGACAGTCCTACACTGAAGCTTTCTTT. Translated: CASSRQSYTEAFF. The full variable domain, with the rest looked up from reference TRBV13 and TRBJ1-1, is AAGVIQSPRHLIKEKRETATLKCYPIPRHDTVYWYQQGPGQDPQFLISFYEKMQSDKGSIPDRFSAQQFSDYHSELNMSSLELGDSALYFCASSRQSYTEAFFGQGTRLTVV.

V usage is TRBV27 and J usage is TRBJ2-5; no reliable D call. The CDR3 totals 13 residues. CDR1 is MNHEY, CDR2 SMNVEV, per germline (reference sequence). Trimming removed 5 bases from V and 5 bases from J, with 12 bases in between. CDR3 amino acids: CASSPRSWETQYF. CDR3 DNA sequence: TGTGCCAGCAGTCCCCGGTCATGGGAGACCCAGTACTTC.

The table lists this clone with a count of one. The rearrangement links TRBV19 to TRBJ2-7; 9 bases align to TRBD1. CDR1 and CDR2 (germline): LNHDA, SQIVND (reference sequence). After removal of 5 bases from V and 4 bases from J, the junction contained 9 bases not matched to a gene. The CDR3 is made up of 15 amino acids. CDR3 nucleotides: TGTGCCAGTAGTGTGGGACAGGGATCATCGTACGAGCAGTACTTC. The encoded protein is CASSVGQGSSYEQYF.

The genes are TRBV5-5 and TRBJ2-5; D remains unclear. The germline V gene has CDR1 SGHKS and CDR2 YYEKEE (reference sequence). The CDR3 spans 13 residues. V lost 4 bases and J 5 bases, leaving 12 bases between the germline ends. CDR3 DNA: TGTGCCAGCAGCGTGCTCGTGGGGGAGACCCAGTACTTC. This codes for CASSVLVGETQYF.

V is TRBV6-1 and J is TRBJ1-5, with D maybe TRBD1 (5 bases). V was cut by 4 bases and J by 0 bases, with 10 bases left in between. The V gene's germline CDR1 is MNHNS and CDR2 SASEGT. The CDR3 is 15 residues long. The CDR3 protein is CASSGAGVSNQPQHF. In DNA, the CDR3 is TGTGCCAGCAGTGGAGCGGGGGTTAGCAATCAGCCCCAGCATTTT.

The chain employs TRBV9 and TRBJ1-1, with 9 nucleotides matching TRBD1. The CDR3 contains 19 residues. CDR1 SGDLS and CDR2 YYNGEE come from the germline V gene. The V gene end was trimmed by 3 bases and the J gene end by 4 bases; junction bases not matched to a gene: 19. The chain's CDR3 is CASSAVTGGGGSFTTEAFF. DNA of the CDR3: TGTGCCAGCAGCGCCGTAACAGGGGGCGGCGGGTCTTTCACCACTGAAGCTTTCTTT.

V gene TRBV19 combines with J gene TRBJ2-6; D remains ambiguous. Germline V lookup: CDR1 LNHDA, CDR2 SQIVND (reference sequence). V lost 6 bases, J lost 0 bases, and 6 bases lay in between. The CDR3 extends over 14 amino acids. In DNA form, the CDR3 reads TGTGCCAGTAGGATAAGCTCTGGGGCCAACGTCCTGACTTTC. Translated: CASRISSGANVLTF.

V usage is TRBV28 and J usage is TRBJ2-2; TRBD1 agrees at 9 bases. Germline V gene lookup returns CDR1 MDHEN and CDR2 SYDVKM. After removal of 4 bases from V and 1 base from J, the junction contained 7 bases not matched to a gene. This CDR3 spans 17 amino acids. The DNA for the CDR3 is TGTGCCAGCAGTTCCTACAGGGGGCTGGGGAACACCGGGGAGCTGTTTTTT. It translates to CASSSYRGLGNTGELFF.

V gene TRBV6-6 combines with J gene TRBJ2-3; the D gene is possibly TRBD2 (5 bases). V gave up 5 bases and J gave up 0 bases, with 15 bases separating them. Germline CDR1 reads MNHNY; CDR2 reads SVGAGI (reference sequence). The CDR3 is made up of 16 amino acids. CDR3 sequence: CASSRTSRTSTDTQYF. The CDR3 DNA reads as TGTGCCAGCAGTAGGACTTCGCGGACTAGCACAGATACGCAGTATTTT.

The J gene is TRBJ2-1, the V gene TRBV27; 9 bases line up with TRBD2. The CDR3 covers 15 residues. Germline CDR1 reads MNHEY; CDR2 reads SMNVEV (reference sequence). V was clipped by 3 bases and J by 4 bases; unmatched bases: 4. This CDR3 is CASSFRREGYNEQFF. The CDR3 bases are TGTGCCAGCAGTTTCAGGCGGGAGGGTTACAATGAGCAGTTCTTC.

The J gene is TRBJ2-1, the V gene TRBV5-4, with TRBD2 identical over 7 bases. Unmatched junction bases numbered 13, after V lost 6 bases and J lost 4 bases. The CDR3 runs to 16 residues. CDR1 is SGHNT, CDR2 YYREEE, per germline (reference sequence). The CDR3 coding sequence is TGTGCCAGCACCCTCAGATGGGGGGAGGGATACAATGAGCAGTTCTTC. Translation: CASTLRWGEGYNEQFF.

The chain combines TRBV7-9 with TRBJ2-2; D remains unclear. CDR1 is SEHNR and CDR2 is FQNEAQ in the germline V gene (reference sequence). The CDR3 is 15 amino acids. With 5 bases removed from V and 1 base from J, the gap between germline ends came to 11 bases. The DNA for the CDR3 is TGTGCCAGCAGCCATCCCGGTTTGAACACCGGGGAGCTGTTTTTT. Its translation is CASSHPGLNTGELFF.

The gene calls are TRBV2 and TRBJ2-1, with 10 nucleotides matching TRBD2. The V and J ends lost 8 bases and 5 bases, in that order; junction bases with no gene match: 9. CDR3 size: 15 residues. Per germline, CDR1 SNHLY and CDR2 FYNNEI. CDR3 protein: CASWSLAGVHNEQFF. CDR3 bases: TGTGCCAGCTGGTCCCTAGCGGGAGTACACAATGAGCAGTTCTTC.

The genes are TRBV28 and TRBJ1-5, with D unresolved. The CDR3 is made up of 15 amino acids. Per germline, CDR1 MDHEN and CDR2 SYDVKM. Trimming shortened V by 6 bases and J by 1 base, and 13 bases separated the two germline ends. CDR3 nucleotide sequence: TGTGCCAGCAGCTTGACACACGAGAGCAATCAGCCCCAGCATTTT. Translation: CASSLTHESNQPQHF.

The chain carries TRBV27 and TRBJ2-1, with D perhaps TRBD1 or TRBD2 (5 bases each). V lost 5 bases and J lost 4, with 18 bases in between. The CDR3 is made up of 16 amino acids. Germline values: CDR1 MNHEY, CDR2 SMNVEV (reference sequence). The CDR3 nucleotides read TGTGCCAGCAGTCTTCTTTCCCCCGGGGCTTACAATGAGCAGTTCTTC. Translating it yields CASSLLSPGAYNEQFF.

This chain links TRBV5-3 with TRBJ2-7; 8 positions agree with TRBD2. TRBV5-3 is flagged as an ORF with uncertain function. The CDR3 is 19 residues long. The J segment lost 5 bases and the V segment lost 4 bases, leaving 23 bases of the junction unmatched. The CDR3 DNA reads TGTGCCAGAAGCCCTGCGATAATCACTAGCGGCAAGTGCGAGAACGAGCAGTACTTC. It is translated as CARSPAIITSGKCENEQYF.

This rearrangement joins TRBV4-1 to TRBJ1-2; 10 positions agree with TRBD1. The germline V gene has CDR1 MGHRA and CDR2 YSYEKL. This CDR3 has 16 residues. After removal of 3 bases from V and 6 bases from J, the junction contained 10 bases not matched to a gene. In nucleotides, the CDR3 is TGCGCCAGCAGCCACCAAGATTGGACAGGGGGGGATGGCTACACCTTC. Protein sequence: CASSHQDWTGGDGYTF.

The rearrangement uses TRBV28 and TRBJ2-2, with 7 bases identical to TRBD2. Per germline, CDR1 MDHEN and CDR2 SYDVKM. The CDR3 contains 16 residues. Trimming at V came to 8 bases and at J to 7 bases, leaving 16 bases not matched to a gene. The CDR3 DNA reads TGTGCCAGCTGGGATTGGGTAGCGGGTACGGGCGGGGAGCTGTTTTTT. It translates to CASWDWVAGTGGELFF.

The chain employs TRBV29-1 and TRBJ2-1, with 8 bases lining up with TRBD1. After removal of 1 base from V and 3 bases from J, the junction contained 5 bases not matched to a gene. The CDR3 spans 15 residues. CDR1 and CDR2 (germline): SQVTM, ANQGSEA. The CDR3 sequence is CSVEGTGTGYNEQFF. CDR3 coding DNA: TGCAGCGTTGAAGGGACCGGGACAGGCTACAATGAGCAGTTCTTC.

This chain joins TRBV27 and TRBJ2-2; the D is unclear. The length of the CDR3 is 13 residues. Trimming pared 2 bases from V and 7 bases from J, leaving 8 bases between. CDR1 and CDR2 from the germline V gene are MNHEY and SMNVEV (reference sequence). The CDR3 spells CASSLQEFGELFF. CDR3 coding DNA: TGTGCCAGCAGTTTACAGGAATTCGGGGAGCTGTTTTTT.

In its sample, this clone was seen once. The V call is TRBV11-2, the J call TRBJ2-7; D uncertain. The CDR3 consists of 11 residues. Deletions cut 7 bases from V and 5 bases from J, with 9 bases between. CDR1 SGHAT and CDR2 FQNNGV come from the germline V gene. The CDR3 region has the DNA TGTGCCAGCAAAGTGGATGACGAGCAGTACTTC. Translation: CASKVDDEQYF. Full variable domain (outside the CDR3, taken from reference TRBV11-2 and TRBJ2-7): EAGVAQSPRYKIIEKRQSVAFWCNPISGHATLYWYQQILGQGPKLLIQFQNNGVVDDSQLPKDRFSAERLKGVDSTLKIQPAKLEDSAVYLCASKVDDEQYFGPGTRLTVT.

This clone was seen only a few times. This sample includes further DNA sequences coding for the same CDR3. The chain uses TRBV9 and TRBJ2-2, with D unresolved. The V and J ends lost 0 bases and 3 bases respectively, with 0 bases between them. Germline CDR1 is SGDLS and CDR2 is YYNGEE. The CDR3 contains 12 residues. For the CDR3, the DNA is TGTGCCAGCAGCGTAGACACCGGGGAGCTGTTTTTT. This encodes CASSVDTGELFF.

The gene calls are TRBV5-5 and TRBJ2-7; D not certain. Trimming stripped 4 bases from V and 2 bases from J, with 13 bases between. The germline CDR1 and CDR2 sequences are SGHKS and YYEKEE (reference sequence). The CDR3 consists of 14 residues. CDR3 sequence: CASSAWESAYEQYF. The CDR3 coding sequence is TGTGCCAGCAGCGCATGGGAATCCGCCTACGAGCAGTACTTC.